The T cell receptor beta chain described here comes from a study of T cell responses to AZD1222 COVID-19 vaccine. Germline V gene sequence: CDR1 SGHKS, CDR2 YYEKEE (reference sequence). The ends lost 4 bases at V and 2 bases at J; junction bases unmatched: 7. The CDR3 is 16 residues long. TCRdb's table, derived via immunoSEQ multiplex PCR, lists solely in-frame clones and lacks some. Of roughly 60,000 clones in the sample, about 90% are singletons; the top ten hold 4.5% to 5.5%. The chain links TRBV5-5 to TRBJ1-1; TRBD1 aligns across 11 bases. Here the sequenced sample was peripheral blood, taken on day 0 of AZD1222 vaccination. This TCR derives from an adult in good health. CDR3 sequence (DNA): TGTGCCAGCAGCCTCGGACAGGGGGCGTACAACACTGAAGCTTTCTTT. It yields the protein CASSLGQGAYNTEAFF.